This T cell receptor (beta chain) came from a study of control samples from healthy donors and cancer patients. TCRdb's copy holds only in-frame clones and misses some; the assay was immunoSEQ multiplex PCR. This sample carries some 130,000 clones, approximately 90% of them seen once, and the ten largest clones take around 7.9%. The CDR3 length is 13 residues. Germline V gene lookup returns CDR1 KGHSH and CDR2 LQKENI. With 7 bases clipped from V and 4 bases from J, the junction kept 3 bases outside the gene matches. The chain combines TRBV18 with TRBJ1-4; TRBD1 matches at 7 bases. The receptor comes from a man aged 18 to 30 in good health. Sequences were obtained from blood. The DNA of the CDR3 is TGTGCCAGCTACCGGGACAGTAATGAAAAACTGTTTTTT. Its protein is CASYRDSNEKLFF.